The source of this T cell receptor beta chain is a study of T-cell reconstitution after alpha-beta-depleted transplantation in children. TCRbeta library preparation incorporated unique molecular identifiers. TCRdb used MiXCR to reprocess the PCR reads, holding one entry per CDR3 protein. Of around 240,000 distinct CDR3 sequences in the sample, 9.7% were seen once. The CDR3 is made up of 16 amino acids. Germline-derived CDR1 and CDR2 are MDHEN and SYDVKM. The V segment lost 1 base and the J segment 5 bases; nucleotides outside the gene matches: 7. This clonotype was seen ten or more times. The clonotype comes from a human donor who donated a stem cell graft to a child with SCID. The source material was PBMCs from the stem cell graft donor, sampled from the stem cell graft. This sequence joins TRBV28 and TRBJ2-2; 7 nucleotides agree with TRBD1. CDR3 residues: CASSLSTGWRTGELFF. The CDR3 region has the DNA TGTGCCAGCAGTTTATCGACAGGGTGGAGGACCGGGGAGCTGTTTTTT.